This T cell receptor (beta chain) was obtained from a study of TIL therapy for anti-PD-1-resistant metastatic lung cancer. Turning to the study itself: Tumor harvest preceded PD-1/PD-L1 blockade, followed by nivolumab treatment. Median tumor PD-L1 proportion score was about 6%. Four tumors were EGFR-mutant and two were ALK-rearranged. Tumors carried a median about 1.4 non-synonymous mutations per megabase.

The immunoSEQ assay was v3. The method was immunoSEQ multiplex PCR; TCRdb's version includes in-frame clones alone and lacks a portion of them. This table holds 20,000 to 25,000 clones, 70% to 85% found once. Time point of the sample: pre-treatment sample, taken before nivolumab and TIL therapy. Germline trimming cut 7 bases from V and 3 bases from J; bases unmatched to any gene: 3. Germline V gene data show CDR1 as SNHLY and CDR2 as FYNNEI. The CDR3 is 13 residues long. V is TRBV2 and J is TRBJ2-1; 7 bases line up with TRBD2. This TCR was sampled from a person aged 25-85 years with non-small cell lung cancer. The input for sequencing was blood, taken at baseline. The CDR3 spells CASKRGLYNEQFF. The CDR3 nucleotides read TGTGCCAGCAAGCGGGGTCTCTACAATGAGCAGTTCTTC.